The 26 T cell receptor beta chains below all came from one sample that was sequenced in a study of naive and memory T cell subsets. Findings and caveats of the study: A few larger clonotypes appeared in naive repertoires, especially CD8, possibly memory cells re-expressing CD45RA.

Antigen specificity for these receptors is unknown. Both TRBC1 and TRBC2 were covered by a beta constant-region primer of two equimolar oligonucleotides. Ligated cDNA was amplified by four rounds of PCR with nested alpha and beta constant-region primers and SP2. TCRdb analysed the UMI-ligation and nested PCR reads with MiXCR anew, one entry per CDR3 protein. The sample consists of approximately 140,000 distinct CDR3 sequences, approximately 20% of them appearing once. The sample comprised naive CD8+ T cells from blood. Receptors were obtained from a human donor in good health.

The rearrangement joins TRBV12-3 or TRBV12-4 to TRBJ2-1; D is possibly TRBD2 (5 bases). This CDR3 comprises 13 residues. Trimming removed 3 bases at V and 6 bases at J, with 9 bases between. The CDR3 DNA reads TGTGCCAGCAGTTTTGGCGGGTTCAATGAGCAGTTCTTC. Protein sequence: CASSFGGFNEQFF.

This CDR3 is CASSSTILGYTF. The CDR3 DNA reads TGTGCCAGCAGCTCCACCATTTTAGGCTACACCTTC. The chain employs TRBV11-2 and TRBJ1-2; D call uncertain. The CDR3 length is 12 residues. CDR1 is SGHAT, CDR2 FQNNGV, per germline. The V end lost 4 bases, the J end lost 8 bases, and 11 bases lay between the germline ends. Drawing the rest from reference TRBV11-2 and TRBJ1-2, the complete variable domain is EAGVAQSPRYKIIEKRQSVAFWCNPISGHATLYWYQQILGQGPKLLIQFQNNGVVDDSQLPKDRFSAERLKGVDSTLKIQPAKLEDSAVYLCASSSTILGYTFGSGTRLTVV.

Only a few counts were recorded for this clonotype. The chain recombines TRBV20-1 with TRBJ1-4; 9 positions match TRBD1. The length of the CDR3 is 18 residues. V was pared by 4 bases and J by 6 bases, with 18 bases of the junction left unmatched. In germline, CDR1 is DFQATT, CDR2 SNEGSKA (reference sequence). The CDR3 DNA is TGCAGTGCTAAGATCTTCCAGCCGGGACAGGGAAGGGATGAAAAACTGTTTTTT. It specifies CSAKIFQPGQGRDEKLFF.

For this clonotype: Possible read error: a much larger clone is one base away. V gene TRBV9 combines with J gene TRBJ2-3, with D perhaps TRBD1 (6 bases). The germline CDR1 and CDR2 sequences are SGDLS and YYNGEE. The CDR3 consists of 15 residues. The CDR3 DNA reads as TGTGCCAGCAGCGTGTATCAGGGGCTGACAGATACGAAGTATTTT. This translates into CASSVYQGLTDTKYF.

The chain recombines TRBV5-4 with TRBJ2-5, with a weak D call TRBD2 (5 bases). The germline V and J ends were trimmed by 4 bases and 5 bases, with 12 bases remaining between them. CDR1 and CDR2 (germline): SGHNT, YYREEE (reference sequence). CDR3 length: 13 residues. For the CDR3, the DNA is TGTGCCAGCAGCCTCCCCGAGGGCGAGACCCAGTACTTC. Its translation: CASSLPEGETQYF.

V usage is TRBV19 and J usage is TRBJ2-1, with D perhaps TRBD2 (5 bases). V was pared by 6 bases and J by 2 bases, with 11 bases between. CDR1 LNHDA and CDR2 SQIVND come from the germline V gene (reference sequence). This CDR3 has 14 amino acids. CDR3 sequence reads: CASSRAGAYNEQFF. The CDR3 coding sequence is TGTGCCAGTAGCCGGGCGGGCGCCTACAATGAGCAGTTCTTC.

The chain combines TRBV5-1 with TRBJ2-1, with D possibly being TRBD1 (6 bases). The CDR3 consists of 17 residues. V gave up 0 bases and J gave up 2 bases, with 15 bases separating them. Germline CDR1 and CDR2: SGHRS and YFSETQ. CDR3 protein: CASSLVGLQGTYNEQFF. The DNA of the CDR3 is TGCGCCAGCAGCTTGGTGGGCCTACAGGGTACCTACAATGAGCAGTTCTTC.

The V and J genes are TRBV12-3 or TRBV12-4 and TRBJ2-1, with D possibly TRBD2 on 6 matching bases. Between the trimmed V and J ends, which lost 5 bases and 9 bases, there was a span of 17 bases. CDR3 size: 14 residues. Here the CDR3 reads CASSPWTGDLEQFF. CDR3 DNA: TGTGCCAGCAGTCCTTGGACGGGAGACCTTGAGCAGTTCTTC.

This clonotype occurred a few times. V is TRBV25-1 and J is TRBJ2-1, with D perhaps given as TRBD1 or TRBD2 (5 bases each). The CDR3 consists of 13 residues. Trimming stripped 4 bases from V and 6 bases from J, with 10 bases between. Germline-derived CDR1 and CDR2 are MGHDK and SYGVNS. Here the CDR3 DNA reads TGTGCCAGCAGTGGTGGGGGATCCAATGAGCAGTTCTTC. Amino acids: CASSGGGSNEQFF.

There are a few counts of this clonotype. The chain has TRBV4-3 and TRBJ1-1; TRBD1 aligns across 8 bases. Germline CDR1 LGHNA, CDR2 YSLEER. Germline trimming cut 4 bases from V and 5 bases from J; bases unmatched to any gene: 6. The CDR3 spans 14 residues. CDR3 protein: CASSPDRAGTEAFF. In nucleotides, the CDR3 is TGCGCCAGCAGCCCGGACAGGGCCGGGACTGAAGCTTTCTTT.

This chain links TRBV10-3 with TRBJ2-7; weak D call: TRBD1 (6 bases). The CDR3 covers 14 residues. V was clipped by 6 bases and J by 3 bases, with 15 bases between them. The germline V gene encodes CDR1 ENHRY and CDR2 SYGVKD. This chain's CDR3 is CAISIRDKFYEQYF. CDR3 nucleotides: TGTGCCATCAGCATCCGGGACAAATTCTACGAGCAGTACTTC.

This clonotype appeared a few times. The chain carries TRBV10-3 and TRBJ2-7, with a weak D call TRBD2 (5 bases). CDR3 length equals 14 residues. Deletions cut 0 bases from V and 2 bases from J, with 8 bases between. Germline assignment: CDR1 ENHRY and CDR2 SYGVKD. The CDR3 spells CAISESGITYEQYF. The DNA for the CDR3 is TGTGCCATCAGTGAGTCCGGGATAACCTACGAGCAGTACTTC.

This clonotype turned up a few times. This sequence joins TRBV7-2 and TRBJ2-7; 11 bases match TRBD1. Germline V gene sequence: CDR1 SGHTA, CDR2 FQGNSA. The CDR3 loop spans 13 amino acids. J gave up 4 bases and V 11 bases, and 7 bases lay outside the gene matches. CDR3 protein: CAARGQGGYEQYF. CDR3 DNA sequence: TGTGCCGCCCGGGGACAGGGGGGGTACGAGCAGTACTTC.

This clonotype has a handful of counts. V gene TRBV20-1 combines with J gene TRBJ2-7, with 8 bases matching TRBD2. The CDR3 consists of 15 residues. The J segment lost 3 bases and the V segment lost 0 bases, leaving 7 bases of the junction unmatched. The germline V gene has CDR1 DFQATT and CDR2 SNEGSKA (reference sequence). The CDR3 loop reads CSAREGSGKVYEQYF. CDR3 in DNA: TGCAGTGCTAGAGAAGGTAGCGGGAAAGTCTACGAGCAGTACTTC.

In its sample, this clonotype was seen a few times. The chain recombines TRBV12-5 with TRBJ2-1; no reliable D call. The V end lost 1 base, the J end lost 8 bases, and 3 bases lay between the germline ends. Germline V CDR1 and CDR2: LGHNT, FRNRAP. The CDR3 extends over 11 amino acids. CDR3 nucleotide sequence: TGTGCTAGTGGTTTGGCCTATGAGCAGTTCTTC. Protein sequence: CASGLAYEQFF.

This rearrangement joins TRBV19 to TRBJ1-1; D remains ambiguous. Germline-derived CDR1 and CDR2 are LNHDA and SQIVND (reference sequence). The V end lost 5 bases, the J end lost 1 base, and 14 bases lay between the germline ends. The CDR3 length is 15 residues. The DNA of the CDR3 is TGTGCCAGTAGTCTGAGGCAGGATCCGAACACTGAAGCTTTCTTT. As protein: CASSLRQDPNTEAFF.

In this sample, this clonotype turned up many times. The rearrangement joins TRBV5-1 to TRBJ2-7; the D is unclear. There are 12 residues in the CDR3. With 0 bases removed from V and 4 bases from J, the gap between germline ends came to 5 bases. The germline V gene encodes CDR1 SGHRS and CDR2 YFSETQ. The CDR3 reads CASSLDGYEQYF. In DNA, the CDR3 is TGCGCCAGCAGCTTGGACGGGTACGAGCAGTACTTC. Looking up the rest from reference TRBV5-1 and TRBJ2-7 gives the full variable domain: KAGVTQTPRYLIKTRGQQVTLSCSPISGHRSVSWYQQTPGQGLQFLFEYFSETQRNKGNFPGRFSGRQFSNSRSEMNVSTLELGDSALYLCASSLDGYEQYFGPGTRLTVT.

This chain links TRBV7-9 with TRBJ2-1; weak D call: TRBD2 (5 bases). Trimming took off 5 bases at V and 8 bases at J, with 10 bases between the two ends. There are 12 residues in the CDR3. The germline CDR1 and CDR2 sequences are SEHNR and FQNEAQ (reference sequence). CDR3: CASSPTSDEQFF. The DNA for the CDR3 is TGTGCCAGCAGCCCAACTAGTGATGAGCAGTTCTTC.

J is TRBJ2-1 and V is TRBV12-3 or TRBV12-4, with D possibly being TRBD2 (6 bases). There are 16 residues in the CDR3. V shed 3 bases and J shed 7 bases, with 19 bases lying between them. Here the CDR3 DNA reads TGTGCCAGCAGTTTTAACCTCGAGGGACTCTTAAATGAGCAGTTCTTC. This translates into CASSFNLEGLLNEQFF.

CDR3: CATSRDRGTNQPQHF. The CDR3 DNA reads as TGTGCCACCAGCAGAGATCGGGGTACCAATCAGCCCCAGCATTTT. The genes are TRBV15 and TRBJ1-5; no clear D. CDR3 length: 15 residues. CDR1 and CDR2 from the germline V gene are LNHNV and YYDKDF (reference sequence). The V gene lost 0 bases and the J gene lost 3 bases, with 9 bases spanning the gap.

This clonotype was recorded at least ten times. This CDR3 is CASSWGLNTEAFF. In nucleotides, the CDR3 is TGTGCCAGCAGCTGGGGTCTGAACACTGAAGCTTTCTTT. This chain joins TRBV12-3 or TRBV12-4 and TRBJ1-1, with unresolved D. The CDR3 is made up of 13 amino acids. Trimming pared 6 bases from V and 0 bases from J, leaving 8 bases between.

Concerning this clonotype: A read error may account for a junction end that differs from germline. This sequence joins TRBV7-7 and TRBJ2-7, with 11 bases fitting TRBD2. The CDR3 is 15 amino acids. Per the germline V gene, CDR1 is SSHAT and CDR2 is FNYEAQ (reference sequence). The CDR3 here is CASSPGTSGPYEQYF. The CDR3, as DNA: TGTGCTAGCAGCCCGGGGACTAGCGGACCCTACGAGCAGTACTTC.

This chain joins TRBV5-5 and TRBJ2-3, with a possible D match to TRBD2 (5 bases). CDR3 length: 16 residues. V lost 3 bases and J lost 5, with 19 bases in between. Germline V CDR1 and CDR2: SGHKS, YYEKEE (reference sequence). CDR3 protein: CASSWGSFTGKDTQYF. CDR3 DNA: TGTGCCAGCAGCTGGGGATCATTTACGGGGAAAGATACGCAGTATTTT.

The chain couples TRBV5-6 to TRBJ2-7, with 10 bases identical to TRBD1. The CDR3 has 14 amino acids. Losses at the gene ends were 5 bases for V and 0 bases for J; bases not matched to a gene: 2. In germline, CDR1 is SGHDT, CDR2 YYEEEE. In DNA, the CDR3 is TGTGCCAGCAGTTGGGACAGGGGCTCCTACGAGCAGTACTTC. This translates into CASSWDRGSYEQYF.

The chain recombines TRBV5-6 with TRBJ2-7; TRBD1 aligns across 7 bases. CDR1 and CDR2 from the germline V gene are SGHDT and YYEEEE. The CDR3 extends over 14 amino acids. Trimming at V came to 0 bases and at J to 5 bases, leaving 5 bases not matched to a gene. CDR3 in amino acids: CASSLGQGTNEQYF. The CDR3 DNA sequence: TGTGCCAGCAGCTTGGGACAGGGTACAAACGAGCAGTACTTC. The variable domain in full, with the rest retrieved from reference TRBV5-6 and TRBJ2-7, is DAGVTQSPTHLIKTRGQQVTLRCSPKSGHDTVSWYQQALGQGPQFIFQYYEEEERQRGNFPDRFSGHQFPNYSSELNVNALLLGDSALYLCASSLGQGTNEQYFGPGTRLTVT.

A few counts support this clonotype. V and J are TRBV5-4 and TRBJ2-1, with 7 nucleotides matching TRBD1. This CDR3 has 15 residues. After removal of 4 bases from V and 0 bases from J, the junction contained 4 bases not matched to a gene. Looked up from germline, CDR1 is SGHNT and CDR2 is YYREEE (reference sequence). Written as DNA, the CDR3 is TGTGCCAGCAGCCTCGGGGACAGCTCCTACAATGAGCAGTTCTTC. Protein sequence: CASSLGDSSYNEQFF.